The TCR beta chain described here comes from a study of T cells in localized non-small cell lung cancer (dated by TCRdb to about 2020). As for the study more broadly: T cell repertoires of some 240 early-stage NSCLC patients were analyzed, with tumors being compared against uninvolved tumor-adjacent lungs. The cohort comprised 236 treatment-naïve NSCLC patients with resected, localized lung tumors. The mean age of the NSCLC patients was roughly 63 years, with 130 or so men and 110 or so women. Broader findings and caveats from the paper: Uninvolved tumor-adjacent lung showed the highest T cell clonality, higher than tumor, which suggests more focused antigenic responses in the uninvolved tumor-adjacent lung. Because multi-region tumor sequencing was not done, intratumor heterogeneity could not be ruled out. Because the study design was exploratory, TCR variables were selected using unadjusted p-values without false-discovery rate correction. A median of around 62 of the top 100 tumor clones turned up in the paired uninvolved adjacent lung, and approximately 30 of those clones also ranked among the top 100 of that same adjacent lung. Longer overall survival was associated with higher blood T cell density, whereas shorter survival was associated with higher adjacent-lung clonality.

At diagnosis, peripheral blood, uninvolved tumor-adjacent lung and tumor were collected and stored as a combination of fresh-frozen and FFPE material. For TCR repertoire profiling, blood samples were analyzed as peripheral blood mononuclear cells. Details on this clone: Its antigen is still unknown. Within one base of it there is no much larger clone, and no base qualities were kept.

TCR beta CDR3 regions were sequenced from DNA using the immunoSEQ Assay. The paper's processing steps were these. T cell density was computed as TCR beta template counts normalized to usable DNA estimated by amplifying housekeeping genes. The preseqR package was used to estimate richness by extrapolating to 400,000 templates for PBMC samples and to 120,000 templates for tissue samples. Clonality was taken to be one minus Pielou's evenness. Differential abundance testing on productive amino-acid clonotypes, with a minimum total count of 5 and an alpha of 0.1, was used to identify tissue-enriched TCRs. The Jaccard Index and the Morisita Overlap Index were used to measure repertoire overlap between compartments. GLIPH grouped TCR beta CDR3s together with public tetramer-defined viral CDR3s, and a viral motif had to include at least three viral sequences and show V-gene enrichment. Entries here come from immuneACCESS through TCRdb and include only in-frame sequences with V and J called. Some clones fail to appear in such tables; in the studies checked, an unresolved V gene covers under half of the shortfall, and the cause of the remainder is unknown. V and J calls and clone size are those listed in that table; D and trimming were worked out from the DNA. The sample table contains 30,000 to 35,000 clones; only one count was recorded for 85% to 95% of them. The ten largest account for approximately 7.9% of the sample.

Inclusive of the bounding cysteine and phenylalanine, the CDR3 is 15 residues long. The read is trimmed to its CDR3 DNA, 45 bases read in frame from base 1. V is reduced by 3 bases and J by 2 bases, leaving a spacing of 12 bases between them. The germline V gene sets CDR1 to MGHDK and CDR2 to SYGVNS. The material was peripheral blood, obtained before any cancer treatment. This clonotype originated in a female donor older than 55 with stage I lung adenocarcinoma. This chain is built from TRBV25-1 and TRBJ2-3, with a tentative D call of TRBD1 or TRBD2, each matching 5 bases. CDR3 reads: CASSDPGTFTDTQYF. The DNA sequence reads TGTGCCAGCAGTGACCCCGGGACGTTCACAGATACGCAGTATTTT.